This TCR beta chain was sequenced during a study of blood T cell repertoires in COVID-19 (dated by TCRdb to the early 2020s). With regard to the full study: The collaborator samples originated in the United States, Italy and Spain and spanned the acute and convalescent phases of COVID-19. A de-identified subject ID, COVID-19 status, age in years and sex were almost always included in the sample metadata. Deeply sampled blood TCRbeta repertoires from subjects exposed to, actively infected with, or recovered from COVID-19 were included in the dataset. The repertoires were released in a freely available public database intended as a resource for research on the immune response to SARS-CoV-2. The material from the prospective study consisted of cDNA or gDNA derived from T cells, B-cell-depleted T cells, or PBMCs. Where available, HLA class I and class II types were taken from metadata supplied by the sample provider and were not determined by assay-based typing. The samples were drawn from two sources: the first 160 participants of the ongoing ImmuneRACE study, and over 950 subjects contributed by 6 global collaborators.

One collaborating source in Seattle enrolled patients while the patients were actively infected and followed the patients over time throughout the course of disease. The collaborating institutions used their own protocols to collect whole blood in K2EDTA tubes. For TCRbeta analysis, collaborator samples were shipped as frozen whole blood, as isolated PBMCs, or as DNA extracted from either sample type. TCRbeta CDR3 regions were amplified from genomic DNA by means of the immunoSEQ Assay, a bias-controlled multiplex PCR. On the authors' methods: The number of nucleated cells in each sample was estimated from the amplification of reference gene primers within the assay. Sequence reads were collapsed and filtered to measure the absolute abundance of every unique TCRbeta CDR3 rearrangement. For each sample, productive Simpson clonality was calculated as the square root of Simpson's diversity index over productive rearrangements. TCRdb's version of the immuneACCESS table is confined to in-frame rearrangements and falls short of the full clone set. An unresolved V gene accounts for under half of the shortfall where checked; the remainder is of unknown origin. V and J calls and clone size are as listed in that table; D and trimming were resolved from the DNA. A total of fewer than 400,000 clones appear in this sample, over 85% of them only once. In total, the top ten clones hold approximately 1.8% of the sample.

CDR1 LGHDT and CDR2 YNNKEL were looked up in the germline V gene (reference sequence). Trimming costs V 4 bases and J 1 base, and their ends lie 10 bases apart. The CDR3 contains 14 residues, cysteine and phenylalanine counted. Only CDR3 DNA remains: 42 bases, in frame from the first base. With respect to this clone: The target of this receptor is not known. No base qualities exist here, and no much larger clone lies one base off it.

Here is what the overall study found, with its caveats: Clinical and demographic metadata were provided uncurated, with the amount varying by source and participant.

Recombination connected TRBV3-1 (or the pseudogene TRBV3-2) to TRBJ1-2; TRBD1 might be the D gene, on 6 matching bases. Sequencing used peripheral blood. The sequence derives from a woman under 40 with COVID-19, enrolled during active disease. The CDR3 sequence is CASSLRTVNYGYTF. The DNA sequence reads TGTGCCAGCAGCCTTCGGACAGTTAACTATGGCTACACCTTC.